This T cell receptor beta chain was sequenced for a study of T cells in Graves' hyperthyroidism and ophthalmopathy. Trimming left V 4 bases short and J 1 base short, with 8 bases between. This CDR3 contains 14 residues. Germline V lookup: CDR1 SGHRS, CDR2 YFSETQ. This clonotype has at least ten counts. Regions amplified from RNA transcripts were the TCR beta CDR3 regions. The TCR CDR3 was amplified in a first-round RT-PCR using the HTBI primer set. TCRdb processed the multiplex PCR reads anew with MiXCR; each CDR3 protein has one entry. The sample comprises 550,000 to 700,000 distinct CDR3 sequences, about 45% of which are singletons, and under 20% rests with the top ten.

Sequenced material: peripheral blood or thyroid tissue (not recorded which). This TCR came from an adult woman with Graves' disease, either hyperthyroidism or ophthalmopathy (not recorded which). The chain is built from TRBV5-1 and TRBJ2-2; D not resolved. The CDR3 loop is CASSPSMNTGELFF. The CDR3 DNA sequence: TGCGCCAGCAGCCCATCCATGAACACCGGGGAGCTGTTTTTT.